The entry below describes one T cell receptor (beta chain). Its antigen is currently unknown. These data originate in a study of cytomegalovirus exposure and HLA in healthy donors. Study results and caveats: Cytomegalovirus association was listed for 164 TCR beta chains.

Amplification used 60 Vbeta primers and 13 Jbeta primers. Sequencing used immunoSEQ multiplex PCR; TCRdb keeps in-frame clones, though not all of them. The sample holds over 50,000 clones, about four fifths seen once. What was sequenced was PBMCs. The receptor was derived from a man aged 40-50 years in good health and CMV-seronegative.

This chain's CDR3 is CASSRDRGVNTEAFF. CDR3 in DNA: TGTGCCAGTAGTAGGGACAGGGGAGTGAACACTGAAGCTTTCTTT. The V and J genes are TRBV19 and TRBJ1-1; 10 nucleotides line up with TRBD1. This CDR3 region has 15 residues. Per germline, CDR1 LNHDA and CDR2 SQIVND (reference sequence). V lost 4 bases, J lost 0 bases, and 2 bases stayed unmatched.